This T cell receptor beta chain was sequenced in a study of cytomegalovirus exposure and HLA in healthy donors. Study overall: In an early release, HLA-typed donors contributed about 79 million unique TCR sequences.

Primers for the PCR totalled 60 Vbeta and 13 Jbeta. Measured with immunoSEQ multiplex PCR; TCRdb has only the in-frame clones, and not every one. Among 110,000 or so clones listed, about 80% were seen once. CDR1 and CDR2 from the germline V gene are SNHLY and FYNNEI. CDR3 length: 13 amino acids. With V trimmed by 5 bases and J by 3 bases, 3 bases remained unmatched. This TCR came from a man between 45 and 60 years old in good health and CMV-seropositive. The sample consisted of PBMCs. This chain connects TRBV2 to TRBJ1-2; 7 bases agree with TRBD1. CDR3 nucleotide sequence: TGTGCCAGCAGTCTCGGGACAGACTATGGCTACACCTTC. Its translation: CASSLGTDYGYTF.